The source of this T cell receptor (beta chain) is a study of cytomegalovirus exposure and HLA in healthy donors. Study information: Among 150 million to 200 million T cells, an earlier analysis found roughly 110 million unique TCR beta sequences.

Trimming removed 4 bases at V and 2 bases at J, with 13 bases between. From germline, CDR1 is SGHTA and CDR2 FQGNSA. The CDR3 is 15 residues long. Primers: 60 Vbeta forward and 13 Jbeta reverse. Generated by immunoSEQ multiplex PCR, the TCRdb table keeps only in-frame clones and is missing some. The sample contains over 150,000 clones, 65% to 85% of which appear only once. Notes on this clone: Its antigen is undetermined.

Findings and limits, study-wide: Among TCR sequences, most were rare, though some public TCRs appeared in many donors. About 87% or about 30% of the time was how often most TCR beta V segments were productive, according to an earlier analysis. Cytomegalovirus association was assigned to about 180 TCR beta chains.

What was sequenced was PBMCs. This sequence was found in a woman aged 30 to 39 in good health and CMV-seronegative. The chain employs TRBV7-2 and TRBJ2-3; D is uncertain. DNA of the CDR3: TGTGCCAGCAGCTCACGGGTTCTTCTCACAGATACGCAGTATTTT. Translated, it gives CASSSRVLLTDTQYF.